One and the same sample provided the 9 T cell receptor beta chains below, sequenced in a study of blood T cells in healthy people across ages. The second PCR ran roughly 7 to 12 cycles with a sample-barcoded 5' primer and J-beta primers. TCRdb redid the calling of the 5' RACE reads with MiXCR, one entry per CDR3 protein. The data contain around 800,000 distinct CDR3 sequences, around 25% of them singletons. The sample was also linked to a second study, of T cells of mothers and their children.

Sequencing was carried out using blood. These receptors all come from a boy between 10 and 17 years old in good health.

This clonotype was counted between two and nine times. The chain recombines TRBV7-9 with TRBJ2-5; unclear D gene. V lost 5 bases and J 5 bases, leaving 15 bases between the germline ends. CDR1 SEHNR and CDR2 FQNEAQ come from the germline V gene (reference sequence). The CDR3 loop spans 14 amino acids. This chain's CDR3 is CASSPPPQTETQYF. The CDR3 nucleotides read TGTGCCAGCAGCCCGCCTCCGCAGACGGAGACCCAGTACTTC.

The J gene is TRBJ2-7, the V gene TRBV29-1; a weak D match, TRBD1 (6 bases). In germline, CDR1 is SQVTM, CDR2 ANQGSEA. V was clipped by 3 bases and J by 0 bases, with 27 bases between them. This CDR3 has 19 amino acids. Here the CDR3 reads CSVDCLGTRVMGASYEQYV. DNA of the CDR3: TGCAGCGTTGATTGTCTGGGTACGCGGGTCATGGGGGCCTCCTACGAGCAGTACGTC.

This CDR3 reads CAWSTLRGKLFF. The CDR3, as DNA: TGTGCCTGGAGTACCCTCCGAGGAAAACTGTTTTTT. The chain couples TRBV30 to TRBJ1-4; D unresolved. The length of the CDR3 is 12 residues. The germline V and J ends were trimmed by 2 bases and 10 bases, with 11 bases remaining between them. Germline V CDR1 and CDR2: GTSNPN, SVGIG (reference sequence).

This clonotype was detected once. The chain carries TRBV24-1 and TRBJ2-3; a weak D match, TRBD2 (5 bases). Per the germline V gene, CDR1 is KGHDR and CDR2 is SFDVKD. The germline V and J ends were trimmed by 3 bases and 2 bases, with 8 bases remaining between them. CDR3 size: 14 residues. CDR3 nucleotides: TGTGCCACCAGTGATCGGGGAGTCACAGATACGCAGTATTTT. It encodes CATSDRGVTDTQYF.

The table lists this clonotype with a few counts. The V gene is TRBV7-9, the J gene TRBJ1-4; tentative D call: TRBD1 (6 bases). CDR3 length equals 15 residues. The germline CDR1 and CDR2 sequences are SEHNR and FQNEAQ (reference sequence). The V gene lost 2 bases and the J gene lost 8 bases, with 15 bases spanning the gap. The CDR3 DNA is TGTGCCAGCAGCTTACCCGACAGGATGGAGGAAAAACTGTTTTTT. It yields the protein CASSLPDRMEEKLFF.

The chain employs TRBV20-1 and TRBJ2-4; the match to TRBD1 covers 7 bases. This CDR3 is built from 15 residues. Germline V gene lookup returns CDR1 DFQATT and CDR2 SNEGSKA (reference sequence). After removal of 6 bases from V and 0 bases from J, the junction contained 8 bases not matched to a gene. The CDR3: CSARDRSLAKNIQYF. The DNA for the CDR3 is TGCAGTGCCCGGGACAGATCTCTAGCCAAAAACATTCAGTACTTC.

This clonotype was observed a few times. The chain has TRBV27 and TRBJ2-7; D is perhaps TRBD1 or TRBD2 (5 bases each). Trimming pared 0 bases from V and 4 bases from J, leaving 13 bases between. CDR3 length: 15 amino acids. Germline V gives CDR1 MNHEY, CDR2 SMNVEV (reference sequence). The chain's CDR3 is CASSLSRAGSYEQYF. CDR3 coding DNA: TGTGCCAGCAGTTTATCGAGGGCAGGGTCGTACGAGCAGTACTTC.

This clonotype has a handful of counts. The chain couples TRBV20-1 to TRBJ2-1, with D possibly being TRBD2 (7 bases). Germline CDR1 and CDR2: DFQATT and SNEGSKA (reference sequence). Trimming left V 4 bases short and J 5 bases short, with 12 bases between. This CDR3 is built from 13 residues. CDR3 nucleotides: TGCAGTGCTAATGGGGGGGGCAACAATGAGCAGTTCTTC. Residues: CSANGGGNNEQFF.

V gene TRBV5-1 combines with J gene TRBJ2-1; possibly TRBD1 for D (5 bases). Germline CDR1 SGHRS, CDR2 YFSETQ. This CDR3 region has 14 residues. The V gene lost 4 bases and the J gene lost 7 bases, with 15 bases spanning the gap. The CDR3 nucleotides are TGCGCCAGCAGCGCGCTTGGGGCGCGGAATGAGCAGTTCTTC. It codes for CASSALGARNEQFF.